These 7 T cell receptor beta chains originate from one sample sequenced in a study of blood T cell repertoires in COVID-19. Measured with immunoSEQ multiplex PCR; TCRdb has only the in-frame clones, and not every one. The table includes hundreds of thousands of clones, around nine tenths detected once. Sequenced material: peripheral blood. The receptors were sampled from a man in his fifties or sixties who had recovered from COVID-19.

This rearrangement joins TRBV28 to TRBJ1-1; D unresolved. This CDR3 comprises 14 residues. The germline V gene has CDR1 MDHEN and CDR2 SYDVKM. V was pared by 7 bases and J by 3 bases, with 15 bases between. CDR3 nucleotide sequence: TGTGCCAGCACCCGGCCGGGGTCGGACACTGAAGCTTTCTTT. Translated, it gives CASTRPGSDTEAFF.

The rearrangement joins TRBV6-5 to TRBJ1-3; D remains unclear. CDR1 is MNHEY, CDR2 SVGAGI, per germline. CDR3 length equals 13 residues. V was pared by 6 bases and J by 1 base, with 7 bases between. The CDR3, as DNA: TGTGCCAGCAGCACTGATTCTGGAAACACCATATATTTT. Protein: CASSTDSGNTIYF.

This clone was counted a single time. The chain combines TRBV6-5 with TRBJ1-1, with 10 bases matching TRBD1. Germline values: CDR1 MNHEY, CDR2 SVGAGI. V dropped 7 bases and J dropped 4; count of bases not matched to a gene: 9. This CDR3 has 15 residues. The CDR3 nucleotides read TGTGCCAGCACCCAAAGTTGGGACAGGGGCACTGAAGCTTTCTTT. Amino acids: CASTQSWDRGTEAFF.

The genes are TRBV7-9 and TRBJ1-2; D is unresolved. The CDR3 spans 15 residues. The germline V gene has CDR1 SEHNR and CDR2 FQNEAQ (reference sequence). The V end was cut by 1 base, the J end by 2 bases, with 11 bases between. CDR3 nucleotide sequence: TGTGCCAGCAGCTTAGGGGTTACAGCAAACTATGGCTACACCTTC. Protein product: CASSLGVTANYGYTF.

This chain connects TRBV25-1 to TRBJ1-4; D is possibly TRBD1 (5 bases). This CDR3 has 14 residues. Looked up from germline, CDR1 is MGHDK and CDR2 is SYGVNS. The V and J ends lost 4 bases and 7 bases respectively, with 13 bases between them. The CDR3 loop is CASSVGAIGEKLFF. For the CDR3, the DNA is TGTGCCAGCAGTGTTGGGGCGATAGGTGAAAAACTGTTTTTT.

The genes are TRBV15 and TRBJ2-1, with D uncertain. Trimming stripped 4 bases from V and 5 bases from J, with 3 bases between. Per the germline V gene, CDR1 is LNHNV and CDR2 is YYDKDF (reference sequence). There are 11 residues in the CDR3. CDR3 residues: CATSNNNEQFF. CDR3 sequence (DNA): TGTGCCACCAGCAATAACAATGAGCAGTTCTTC.

The chain combines TRBV19 with TRBJ2-7; 7 positions agree with TRBD1. The CDR3 contains 14 residues. Trimming at V came to 4 bases and at J to 4 bases, leaving 7 bases not matched to a gene. Germline values: CDR1 LNHDA, CDR2 SQIVND (reference sequence). The CDR3 bases are TGTGCCAGTAGTACTGGACCGGGACAGTACGAGCAGTACTTC. Amino acids: CASSTGPGQYEQYF.